These T cell receptor beta chains were read from a single sample in a study of T cell responses to AZD1222 COVID-19 vaccine. The repertoire was sequenced with immunoSEQ multiplex PCR; TCRdb's copy has only in-frame clones and lacks some. Of roughly 150,000 clones listed, approximately 90% are singletons. The sample in question was peripheral blood, obtained 28 days after the second AZD1222 dose. The receptor set was obtained from an adult who received the AZD1222 COVID-19 vaccine. The CDR3 runs from the conserved cysteine through the conserved F or W. The D gene is left open where the match is weak. Clone sizes are given selectively: once, few, many, or a class where the clone is expanded.

v_gene	abundance	d_gene	j_gene	CDR3nt	CDR3aa
TRBV4-2	-	TRBD1	TRBJ1-6	TGTGCCAGCAGCCAAGATCTCGGGACAGCTTATAATTCACCCCTCCACTTT	CASSQDLGTAYNSPLHF
TRBV19	-	-	TRBJ2-7	TGTGCCAGTAGTATTGCAGGGACAAGCTCCTACGAGCAGTACTTC	CASSIAGTSSYEQYF
TRBV19	-	TRBD1	TRBJ1-6	TGTGCCAGTAGTATGGGTTCCAGGGGGCCACATTCACCCCTCCACTTT	CASSMGSRGPHSPLHF
TRBV19	-	-	TRBJ1-1	TGTGCCAGTAGTATTGTGGGGGGCACTGAAGCTTTCTTT	CASSIVGGTEAFF
TRBV19	few	-	TRBJ1-4	TGTGCCAGTGGAGACGGCAATAATGAAAAACTGTTTTTT	CASGDGNNEKLFF
TRBV11-2	-	-	TRBJ1-6	TGTGCCAGCCACTCGGGGGAAGGGACCCTCCACTTT	CASHSGEGTLHF
TRBV19	-	TRBD2	TRBJ2-1	TGTGCCAGTAGTACCTTAGCGGGGGCCCGGAACAATGAGCAGTTCTTC	CASSTLAGARNNEQFF
TRBV7-9	-	TRBD2	TRBJ2-1	TGTGCCAGCAGCCCCACGAGCGGGGGGGGCTACAATGAGCAGTTCTTC	CASSPTSGGGYNEQFF
TRBV4-2	-	TRBD1	TRBJ1-1	TGTGCCAGCAGCCAGGGACAGGGCCCAGGGACTGAAGCTTTCTTT	CASSQGQGPGTEAFF
TRBV19	-	-	TRBJ1-5	TGTGCCAGTACCCCGGTGCGCTCATCAGCCCCCCAGCATTTT	CASTPVRSSAPQHF
TRBV11-2	-	-	TRBJ2-3	TGTGCCAGCAGCTTATCAGATACGCAGTATTTT	CASSLSDTQYF
TRBV6-5	-	TRBD1	TRBJ2-7	TGTGCCAGCAGTTACGCAGGGACAGGGGGCCCCTACGAGCAGTACTTC	CASSYAGTGGPYEQYF
TRBV19	-	-	TRBJ1-1	TGTGCCAGTAGTATGAGTCTGATCACCCCAGCTTTCTTT	CASSMSLITPAFF
TRBV19	-	TRBD1	TRBJ1-5	TGTGCCAGTAGTATTACATTGGAACAGGGGAGTCAGCCCCAGCATTTT	CASSITLEQGSQPQHF
TRBV5-1	-	TRBD1	TRBJ2-7	TGCGCCAGCAGCTACGGACAGGGTGAGCAGTACTTC	CASSYGQGEQYF
TRBV9	-	-	TRBJ1-4	TGTGCCAGCAGCGTAGGAGGACAGACTAATGAAAAACTGTTTTTT	CASSVGGQTNEKLFF
TRBV4-2	-	-	TRBJ1-1	TGTGCCAGCAGCCAGGAACAGAACACTGAAGCTTTCTTT	CASSQEQNTEAFF
TRBV10-3	-	TRBD2	TRBJ2-7	TGTGCCATCAACGCTGAAGGCGGGGGGTACGAGCAGTACTTC	CAINAEGGGYEQYF
TRBV7-6	-	-	TRBJ2-2	TGTGCCAGCAGCTTAGTGGCGTATGGGGGGAACACCGGGGAGCTGTTTTTT	CASSLVAYGGNTGELFF
TRBV7-2	once	-	TRBJ2-1	TGTGCCAGCAGCTTTGGCCCCCTAGTTGATGAGCAGTTCTTC	CASSFGPLVDEQFF
TRBV5-5	once	-	TRBJ2-7	TGTGCCAGCAGCTTGTCGAACGGGAACGAGCAGTACTTC	CASSLSNGNEQYF
TRBV4-3	-	TRBD2	TRBJ2-1	TGCGCCAGCAGCCAAGGTCTAGCGGGGGTATACAATGAGCAGTTCTTC	CASSQGLAGVYNEQFF